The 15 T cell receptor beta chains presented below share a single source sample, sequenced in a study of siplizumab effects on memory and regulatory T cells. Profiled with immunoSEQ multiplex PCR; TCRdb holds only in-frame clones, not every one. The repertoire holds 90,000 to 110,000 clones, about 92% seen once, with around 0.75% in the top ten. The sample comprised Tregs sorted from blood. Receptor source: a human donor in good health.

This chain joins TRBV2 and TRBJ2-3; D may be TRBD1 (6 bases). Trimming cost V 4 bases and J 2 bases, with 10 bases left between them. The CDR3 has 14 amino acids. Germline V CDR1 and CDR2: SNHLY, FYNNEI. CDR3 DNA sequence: TGTGCCAGCAGTGGGACAGCCGCCACAGATACGCAGTATTTT. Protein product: CASSGTAATDTQYF.

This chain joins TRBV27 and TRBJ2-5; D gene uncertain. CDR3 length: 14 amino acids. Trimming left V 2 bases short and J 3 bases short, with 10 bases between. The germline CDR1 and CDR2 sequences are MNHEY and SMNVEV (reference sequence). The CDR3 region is CASSLTAYKETQYF. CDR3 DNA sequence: TGTGCCAGCAGTTTAACGGCTTACAAAGAGACCCAGTACTTC.

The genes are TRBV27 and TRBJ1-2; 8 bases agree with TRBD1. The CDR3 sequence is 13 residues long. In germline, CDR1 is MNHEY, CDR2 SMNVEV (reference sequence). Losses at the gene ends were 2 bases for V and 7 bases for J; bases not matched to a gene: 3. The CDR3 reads CASSLHTGGGYTF. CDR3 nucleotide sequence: TGTGCCAGCAGTTTACATACAGGGGGTGGCTACACCTTC.

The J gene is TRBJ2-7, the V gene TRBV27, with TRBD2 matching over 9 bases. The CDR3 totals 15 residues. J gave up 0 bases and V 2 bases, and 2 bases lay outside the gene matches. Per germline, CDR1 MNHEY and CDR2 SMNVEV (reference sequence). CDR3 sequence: CASSLRGRASYEQYF. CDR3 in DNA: TGTGCCAGCAGTTTACGCGGGAGGGCCTCCTACGAGCAGTACTTC.

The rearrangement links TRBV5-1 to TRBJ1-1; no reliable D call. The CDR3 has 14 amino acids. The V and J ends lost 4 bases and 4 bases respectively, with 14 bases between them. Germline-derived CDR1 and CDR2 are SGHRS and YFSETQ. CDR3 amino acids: CASSPDTWGTEAFF. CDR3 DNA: TGCGCCAGCAGCCCCGACACCTGGGGCACTGAAGCTTTCTTT.

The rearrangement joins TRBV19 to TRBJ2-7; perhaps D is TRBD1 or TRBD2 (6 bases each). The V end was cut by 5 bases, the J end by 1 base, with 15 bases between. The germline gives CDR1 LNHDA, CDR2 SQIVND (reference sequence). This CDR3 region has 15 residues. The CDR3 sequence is CASSLLGGISYEQYF. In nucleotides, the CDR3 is TGTGCCAGTAGTCTGCTGGGGGGCATTTCCTACGAGCAGTACTTC.

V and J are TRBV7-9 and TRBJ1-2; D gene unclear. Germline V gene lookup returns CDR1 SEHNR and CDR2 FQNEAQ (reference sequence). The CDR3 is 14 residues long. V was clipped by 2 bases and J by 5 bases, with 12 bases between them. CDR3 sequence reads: CASSLQDGTYGYTF. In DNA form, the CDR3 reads TGTGCCAGCAGCTTACAAGACGGAACGTATGGCTACACCTTC. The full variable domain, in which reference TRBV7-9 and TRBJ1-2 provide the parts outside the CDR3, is DTGVSQNPRHKITKRGQNVTFRCDPISEHNRLYWYRQTLGQGPEFLTYFQNEAQLEKSRLLSDRFSAERPKGSFSTLEIQRTEQGDSAMYLCASSLQDGTYGYTFGSGTRLTVV.

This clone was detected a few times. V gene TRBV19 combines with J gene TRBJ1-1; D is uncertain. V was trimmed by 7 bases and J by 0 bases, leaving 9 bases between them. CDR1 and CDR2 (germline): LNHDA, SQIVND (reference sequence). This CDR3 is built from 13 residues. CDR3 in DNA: TGTGCCAGTAAACCCGGGGTGAACACTGAAGCTTTCTTT. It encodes CASKPGVNTEAFF.

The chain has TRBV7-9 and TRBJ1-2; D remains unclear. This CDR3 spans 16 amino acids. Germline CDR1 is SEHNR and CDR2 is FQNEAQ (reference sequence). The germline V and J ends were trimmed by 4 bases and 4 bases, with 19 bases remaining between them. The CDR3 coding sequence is TGTGCCAGCAGCTCCTCCATCGACCGGTATAGCTATGGCTACACCTTC. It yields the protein CASSSSIDRYSYGYTF.

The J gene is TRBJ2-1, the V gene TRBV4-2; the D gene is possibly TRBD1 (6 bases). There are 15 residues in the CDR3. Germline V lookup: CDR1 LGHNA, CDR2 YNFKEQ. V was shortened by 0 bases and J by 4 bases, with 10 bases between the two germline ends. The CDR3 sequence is CASSQEGRGYNEQFF. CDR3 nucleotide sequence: TGTGCCAGCAGCCAAGAGGGCAGGGGTTACAATGAGCAGTTCTTC.

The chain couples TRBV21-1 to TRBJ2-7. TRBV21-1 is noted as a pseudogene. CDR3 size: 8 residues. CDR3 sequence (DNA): TGTGCCAGCGGCGAGCAGTACTTC. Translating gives CASGEQYF.

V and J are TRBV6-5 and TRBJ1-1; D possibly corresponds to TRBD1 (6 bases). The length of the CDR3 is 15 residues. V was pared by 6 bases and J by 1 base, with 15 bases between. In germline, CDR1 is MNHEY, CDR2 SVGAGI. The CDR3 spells CASRYGGARNTEAFF. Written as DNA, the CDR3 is TGTGCCAGCAGATACGGGGGGGCGAGGAACACTGAAGCTTTCTTT.

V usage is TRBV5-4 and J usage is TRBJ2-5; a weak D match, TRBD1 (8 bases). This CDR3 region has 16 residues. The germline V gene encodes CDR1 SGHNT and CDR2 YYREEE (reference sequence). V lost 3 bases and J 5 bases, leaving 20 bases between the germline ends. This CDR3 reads CASSSGGGQAIETQYF. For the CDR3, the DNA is TGTGCCAGCAGCTCCGGCGGGGGACAGGCCATTGAGACCCAGTACTTC.

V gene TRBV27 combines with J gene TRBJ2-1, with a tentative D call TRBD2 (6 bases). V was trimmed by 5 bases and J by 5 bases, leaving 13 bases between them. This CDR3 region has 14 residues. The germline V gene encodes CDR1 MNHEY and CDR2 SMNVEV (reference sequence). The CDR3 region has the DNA TGTGCCAGCAGTCCCGCGGGACTGCACAATGAGCAGTTCTTC. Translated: CASSPAGLHNEQFF.

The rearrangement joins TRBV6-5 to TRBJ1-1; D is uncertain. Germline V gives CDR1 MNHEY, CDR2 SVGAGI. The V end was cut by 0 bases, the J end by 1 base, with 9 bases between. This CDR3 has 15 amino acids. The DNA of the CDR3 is TGTGCCAGCAGTTACTCCGGGGTACGGAACACTGAAGCTTTCTTT. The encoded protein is CASSYSGVRNTEAFF.